These T cell receptor beta chains were read from a single sample in a study of CD4 T cells in relation to SARS-CoV-2 and coronaviruses. Clones were sequenced by immunoSEQ multiplex PCR, and TCRdb holds only the in-frame ones, with some missing. This repertoire shows 25,000 to 30,000 clones, around 78% found once; its top ten account for 20% to 25%. These receptors' targets are unknown. The material sequenced was CD4+ T cells from PBMCs, cultured in vitro. Receptors were obtained from a human donor in good health. Each CDR3 is given without its conserved first and last residue. The order of the fields is V gene, J gene, CDR3 protein.

TRBV29-1	TRBJ2-1	SVAPQGDNEQF
TRBV11-2	TRBJ2-5	ASSVGGGLKTQY
TRBV9	TRBJ2-5	ASSLRASGQETQY
TRBV9	TRBJ2-3	ASSVVGQATDTQY
TRBV3-1/TRBV3-2	TRBJ2-7	ASSQELSRSYEQY
TRBV19	TRBJ1-5	ASSLRDRVEGNQPQH
TRBV9	TRBJ1-3	ASSEGFGSGNTIY
TRBV5-1	TRBJ1-3	ASSTGAGGNTIY
TRBV18	TRBJ1-5	ASSPAGQPQH
TRBV3-1/TRBV3-2	TRBJ1-1	ASSQGLSRGAEAF
TRBV2	TRBJ2-5	ASSRTGETQY
TRBV21-1	TRBJ2-1	ASSDRLAGGPFHEQF
TRBV7-9	TRBJ2-1	ASSYGPTSGSYNEQF
TRBV7-3	TRBJ2-7	ASSSQGGTGTHEQY
TRBV3-1/TRBV3-2	TRBJ1-2	ASSPRQGPPNYGYT
TRBV6-5	TRBJ1-1	ASRGEGFRGTEAF
TRBV19	TRBJ2-3	ASRSSGSGSEDTQY
TRBV7-6	TRBJ2-1	ASSLWNEQF
TRBV18	TRBJ2-2	ASSPRELGQTTNTGELF
TRBV2	TRBJ2-3	ASSVETDTQY
TRBV6-6	TRBJ2-2	ASSLPGAGELF
TRBV20-1	TRBJ1-2	SARTAYGYT
TRBV10-3	TRBJ2-7	AISVGYEQY